The rows below give T cell receptor beta chains drawn from one sample of a study of blood T cell repertoires in COVID-19. Method: immunoSEQ multiplex PCR; TCRdb's copy keeps in-frame clones and lacks some. The sample has 350,000 to 450,000 clones, about 88% seen once. What was sequenced was PBMCs or T cells enriched from blood (not recorded which). These receptors were taken from a woman younger than 35 who had been exposed to COVID-19. CDR3s include the opening cysteine and the closing phenylalanine or tryptophan. The order of the fields is V gene, clone size, D gene, J gene, CDR3 protein, CDR3 DNA. D genes are given only for firm matches. The size entry is marked missing in some rows and otherwise reads once, few, many or a size class.

TRBV28	-	-	TRBJ1-6	CASRSASYNSPLHF	TGTGCCAGCAGATCCGCGTCCTATAATTCACCCCTCCACTTT
TRBV28	-	-	TRBJ2-1	CASSPTAGSSYNEQFF	TGTGCCAGCAGTCCGACCGCGGGTAGCTCCTACAATGAGCAGTTCTTC
TRBV28	-	-	TRBJ2-7	CASSLSSYEQYF	TGTGCCAGCAGTTTATCGTCCTACGAGCAGTACTTC
TRBV21-1	once	-	TRBJ1-6	CASSKPDRARGDSPLHF	TGTGCCAGCAGCAAACCCGACCGGGCCAGGGGGGATTCACCCCTCCACTTT
TRBV10-3	-	TRBD1	TRBJ1-1	CAISSGTGDAFF	TGTGCCATCAGCTCCGGGACAGGGGATGCTTTCTTT
TRBV12-3/TRBV12-4	-	-	TRBJ2-3	CASSSSTTDTQYF	TGTGCCAGCAGTTCTAGCACCACAGATACGCAGTATTTT
TRBV4-3	-	-	TRBJ1-6	CASSQGVVGQGSPLHF	TGCGCCAGCAGCCAAGGGGTTGTTGGGCAGGGGTCACCCCTCCACTTT
TRBV19	-	TRBD2	TRBJ2-5	CASSIVLAGAYIQYF	TGTGCCAGTAGTATAGTCCTAGCGGGGGCTTATATCCAGTACTTC
TRBV27	once	TRBD2	TRBJ2-7	CASSLAGGGNEQYF	TGTGCCAGCAGCCTAGCGGGGGGCGGGAACGAGCAGTACTTC
TRBV6-2/TRBV6-3	-	-	TRBJ2-5	CASSTTQTQYF	TGTGCCAGCAGTACTACACAGACCCAGTACTTC
TRBV7-2	-	-	TRBJ2-7	CASSLWGHQYF	TGTGCCAGCAGCTTATGGGGACACCAGTACTTC
TRBV27	-	TRBD2	TRBJ2-1	CASSLSGSLYNEQFF	TGTGCCAGCAGTCTGAGCGGGAGTCTTTACAATGAGCAGTTCTTC
TRBV13	-	TRBD1	TRBJ1-2	CASSSGQDYTF	TGTGCCAGCAGCTCCGGACAGGATTATACCTTC
TRBV19	-	TRBD2	TRBJ2-5	CASSTPGTRTEETQYF	TGTGCCAGTAGTACCCCGGGGACTAGAACTGAGGAGACCCAGTACTTC